This T cell receptor (beta chain) stems from a study of shared clonotypes between healthy human individuals (dated by TCRdb to about 2020). Turning to the overall study: A couple of women and a few men aged 18 to 49 years were included in the cohort. Leukapheresis yielded between about 0.94 and 8.9 billion PBMCs per donor. To estimate repertoire size and how much clonotype sharing occurs between individuals, the study deeply sequenced the blood TCR repertoires of several healthy adults. To increase sequencing depth and limit assay-specific biases, TCR repertoire library preparation and sequencing were carried out by different laboratories using diverse techniques. Broad study findings and their caveats: The genetic and exposure-history diversity represented was limited by the small number of donors. Pairwise subsampling indicated that sequencing depth was expected to affect the degree of clonotype sharing among donors. Sampling was limited to blood, and TCR repertoires in tissue likely differ from TCR repertoires in blood.

Using the deep immunoSEQ assay, multiplex PCR amplified TCR CDR3 regions from genomic DNA. Extracted genomic DNA from each cell subset was distributed evenly across all wells of several immunoSEQ 96-well plates, and each plate was treated as a replicate. For unsorted PBMC, roughly 330 ng of genomic DNA, equivalent to approximately 30,000 T cell genomes, went into each replicate PCR. Genomic DNA from unsorted PBMC was sequenced over ten immunoSEQ deep assay plates. Purified libraries were measured with a Qubit 3.0 fluorometer, size-checked on a Bioanalyzer 2100, and measured again with the KAPA Library Quantification kit. Each immunoSEQ 96-well plate was sequenced on its own single-read 150-cycle Illumina NextSeq 550 flow cell. As for the original processing: The immunoSEQ output contained only junctional sequences without quality scores, so filtering could not match that applied to full-length reads. To assign V/J genes and CDR3, sequences were annotated using PyIR, a Python wrapper for IgBLAST v1.9, with IMGT germline references. Reads were filtered out if the reads had weak V/J assignments (E-value above 1e-6), no CDR3, stop codons, out-of-frame junctions, or ambiguous translated residues. V3J clonotypes were defined as sequences sharing the same inferred V gene, J gene, and CDR3 amino acid sequence. To compute the percentage overlap between repertoires, the number of shared unique clonotypes was divided by the size of the smaller repertoire. RTK rarefaction, the Chao1 estimator, and Recon v2.1 estimates of unobserved clonotypes were used to assess repertoire richness. As stored in TCRdb, this immuneACCESS dataset retains in-frame rearrangements with V and J assigned. A fraction of the clones does not appear; measured against another copy, unresolved V genes explain less than half of the discrepancy, and the remainder lacks a known reason. V and J calls and clone size are copied from that table; D and trimming were computed from the DNA. The sample table records approximately 500,000 clones; about 84% of these occur just once. Roughly 13% of the sample goes to the ten largest clones.

Donors were healthy HIV-negative adults with no recently reported acute infections or vaccinations. All donors were Caucasian adults living in Nashville, Tennessee, USA. For unsorted samples, 90 million to 95 million PBMCs were counted, and genomic DNA was extracted using the QIAamp DNA Blood Mini kit. Blood was collected by leukapheresis, and PBMCs were isolated by Ficoll-Histopaque density gradient centrifugation and then cryopreserved in liquid nitrogen vapor phase. Notes on this clone: No cognate antigen has been identified for it. Within one base of it there is no much larger clone, and no base qualities were kept.

V and J lose 2 bases and 5 bases, and a span of 7 bases separates them. From cysteine to phenylalanine, the CDR3 is 12 amino acids long. The retained sequence is limited to the CDR3, 36 bases, with the frame set at the first base. CDR1 and CDR2, per the germline V gene, are SGHTA and FQGTGA. The chain is assembled from TRBV7-3 and TRBJ2-7; the D gene remains uncertain. This clonotype originated in a woman aged 40 to 49 in good health. Some clones in this sample may be carry-over from other donors' samples. Input material: PBMCs. The bases read TGTGCCAGCAGCTTAGATAACCACGAGCAGTACTTC. It is translated as CASSLDNHEQYF.